This T cell receptor beta chain appears in the sequencing data of a study of metastatic and nonmetastatic thyroid tumors. Study summary: From malignant and benign thyroid patients, repertoires in blood and in tumor or nodule tissue were compared. General observations from the study: It was reportedly found that TCR beta diversity was significantly higher in malignant thyroid tumors than in benign nodules, a difference seen in both blood and tumor samples.

This clone was seen at least ten times. Antigen unknown. Trimming shortened V by 2 bases and J by 4 bases, and 12 bases separated the two germline ends. CDR3 size: 14 residues. Germline V lookup: CDR1 SGDLS, CDR2 YYNGEE. Study processing details: A papillary thyroid cancer distant-metastasis classifier was built from CDR3 differences across clinicopathological groups. TCRdb re-called the PCR reads through MiXCR. V and J calls and clone size were set by TCRdb, not the authors. The sample comprises about 92,000 clones, more than 13% of which are singletons, and 3.6% rests with the top ten. No treatment had been given to any patient before thyroid surgery.

Material: blood. The genes are TRBV9 and TRBJ1-1, with D perhaps TRBD1 (6 bases). The receptor was derived from a female donor with papillary thyroid cancer or a benign thyroid nodule (not recorded which). Some clones in this sample may be carry-over from other donors' samples. The CDR3 loop is CASSVDKGGTEAFF. CDR3 nucleotide sequence: TGTGCCAGCAGCGTGGACAAAGGGGGCACTGAAGCTTTCTTT. Full variable domain (remainder filled in from reference TRBV9 and TRBJ1-1): DSGVTQTPKHLITATGQRVTLRCSPRSGDLSVYWYQQSLDQGLQFLIQYYNGEERAKGNILERFSAQQFPDLHSELNLSSLELGDSALYFCASSVDKGGTEAFFGQGTRLTVV.